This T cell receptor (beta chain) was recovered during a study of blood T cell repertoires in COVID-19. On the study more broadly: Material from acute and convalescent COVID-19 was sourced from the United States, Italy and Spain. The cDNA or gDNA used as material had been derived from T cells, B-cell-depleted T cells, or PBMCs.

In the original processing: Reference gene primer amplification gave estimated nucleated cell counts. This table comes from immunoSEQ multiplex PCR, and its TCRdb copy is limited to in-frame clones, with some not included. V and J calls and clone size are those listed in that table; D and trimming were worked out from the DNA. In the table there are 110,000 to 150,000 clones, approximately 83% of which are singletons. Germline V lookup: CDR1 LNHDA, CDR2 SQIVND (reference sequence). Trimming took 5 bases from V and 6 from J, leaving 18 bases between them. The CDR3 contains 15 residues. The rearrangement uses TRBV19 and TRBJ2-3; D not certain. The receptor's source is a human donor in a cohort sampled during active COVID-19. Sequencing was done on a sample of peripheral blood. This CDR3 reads CASSADDSSKDTQYF. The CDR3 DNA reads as TGTGCCAGTAGTGCAGACGACTCGTCTAAGGATACGCAGTATTTT.